Described below is a single TCR beta chain sequence and its context. Antigen specificity is unknown. This may be a read error: a much more frequent sequence differs by one nucleotide. HTBI primers from iRepertoire and Arm-PCR of CDR3 regions yielded the TCR beta libraries. TCRdb independently ran MiXCR on the multiplex PCR reads; one entry per CDR3 protein. Among 200,000 to 300,000 distinct CDR3 sequences listed, around 21% were seen once. The data were taken from a study of regulatory T cells in long-lasting Graves disease. General study points: Under persistent disease, TRBV28, TRBJ1-2 and TRBJ2-5 were used preferentially.

The time point denotes: newly diagnosed GD, antithyroid drugs for less than 3 months. Isolated PBMC RNA provided the starting material for the TCR library. The CDR3 sequence is 14 residues long. Looked up from germline, CDR1 is SGHTA and CDR2 is FQGNSA. Sequencing used peripheral blood mononuclear cells (PBMCs), obtained at new diagnosis, from a patient treated with antithyroid drugs. This sequence was found in a female donor with Graves disease. J is TRBJ2-1 and V is TRBV7-2; the match to TRBD1 covers 8 bases. The DNA matches TRBJ2-5 better at its end, which makes the J call doubtful. The CDR3 nucleotides are TGTACCAGCAGCTTAAACAGGGGGTTCGAGGCCCAGTACTTC. This translates into CTSSLNRGFEAQYF.